The rows below give T cell receptor beta chains drawn from one sample of a study of cytomegalovirus exposure and HLA in healthy donors. Data came from immunoSEQ multiplex PCR; TCRdb stores just in-frame clones and leaves some out. The sample lists fewer than 100,000 clones, 6.5% to 8% occurring once. Material: PBMCs. These TCRs come from a man aged 45 to 65 in good health and CMV-seronegative. Each CDR3 is given without its conserved first and last residue. Each record gives: clone size, D gene, V gene, CDR3 protein. The D gene is left open where the match is weak. Only part of the rows carry a size: once, few, many, or a class if the clone is expanded.

few TRBD1 TRBV28 ASNPGTVVNNEQF
- - TRBV28 ASSLVQVNTEAF
- - TRBV15 ATSTYRGNQPQH
few - TRBV7-9 ASTSTGGSQPQH
- TRBD2 TRBV5-1 ASRRTSGNTGELF
once - TRBV21-1 AIELYEQY
- TRBD2 TRBV5-1 ASSLMGLAGSSGTDTQY
few TRBD1 TRBV6-1 ASKWDRKDSPLH
few TRBD2 TRBV28 ASSLGVGLLTFGEQF
- - TRBV14 ASSQWTAGNTEAF
few TRBD2 TRBV7-2 ASSQSGGRAGDTQY
- - TRBV5-4 ASSSPANTGELF
- - TRBV28 ASIFRGNQPQH
few - TRBV7-2 ASSPLGGAHTEAF
few - TRBV21-1 ASSKLSRRDYNSPLH
- TRBD1 TRBV9 ASSADRGNQPQH
few - TRBV5-6 ASSSLESSYNEQF
- - TRBV2 ASRGGIGQPQH
- - TRBV28 ASSLDSYGYT
- TRBD1 TRBV19 ASSTTGRGGQGSLYSNQPQH
few - TRBV7-3 ASSLGPNQPQH
few TRBD1 TRBV4-1 ASSQGDRAYNEQF